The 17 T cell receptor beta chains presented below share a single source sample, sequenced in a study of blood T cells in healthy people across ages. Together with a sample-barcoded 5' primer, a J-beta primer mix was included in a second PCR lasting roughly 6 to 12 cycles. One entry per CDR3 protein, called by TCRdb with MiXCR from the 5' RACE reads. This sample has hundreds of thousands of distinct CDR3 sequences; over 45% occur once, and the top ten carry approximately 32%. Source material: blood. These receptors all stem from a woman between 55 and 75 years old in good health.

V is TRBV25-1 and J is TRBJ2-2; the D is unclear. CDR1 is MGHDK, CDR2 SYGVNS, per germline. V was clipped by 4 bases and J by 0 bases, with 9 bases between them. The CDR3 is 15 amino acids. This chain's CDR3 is CASSVYTPNTGELFF. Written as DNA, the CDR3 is TGTGCCAGCAGTGTGTACACCCCGAACACCGGGGAGCTGTTTTTT.

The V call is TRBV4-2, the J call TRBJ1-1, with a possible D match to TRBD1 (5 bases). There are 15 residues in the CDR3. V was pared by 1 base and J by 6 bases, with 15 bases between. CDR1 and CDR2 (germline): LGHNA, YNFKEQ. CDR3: CASSQVGREVAEAFF. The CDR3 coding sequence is TGTGCCAGCAGCCAAGTTGGCAGGGAAGTCGCTGAAGCTTTCTTT.

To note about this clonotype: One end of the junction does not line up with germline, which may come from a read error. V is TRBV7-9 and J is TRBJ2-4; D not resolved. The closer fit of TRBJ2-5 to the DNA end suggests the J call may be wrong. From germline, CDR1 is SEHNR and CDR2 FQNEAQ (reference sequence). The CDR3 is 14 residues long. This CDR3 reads CANSLVRYQETQYF. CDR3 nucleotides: TGTGCCAACAGCTTAGTGAGGTACCAAGAGACCCAGTACTTC.

This CDR3 reads CSVEFGQNYGYTF. The CDR3, as DNA: TGCAGCGTTGAATTTGGGCAGAACTATGGCTACACCTTC. The V gene is TRBV29-1, the J gene TRBJ1-2; D unresolved. Germline values: CDR1 SQVTM, CDR2 ANQGSEA. The CDR3 has 13 residues. V was clipped by 2 bases and J by 2 bases, with 9 bases between them.

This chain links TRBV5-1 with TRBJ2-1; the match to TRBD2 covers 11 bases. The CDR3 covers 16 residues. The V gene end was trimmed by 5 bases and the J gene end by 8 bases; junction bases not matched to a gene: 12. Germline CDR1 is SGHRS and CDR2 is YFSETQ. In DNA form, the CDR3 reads TGCGCCAGCAGTAGGGCGGGGACTAGCGGAAACGATGAGCAGTTCTTC. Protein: CASSRAGTSGNDEQFF.

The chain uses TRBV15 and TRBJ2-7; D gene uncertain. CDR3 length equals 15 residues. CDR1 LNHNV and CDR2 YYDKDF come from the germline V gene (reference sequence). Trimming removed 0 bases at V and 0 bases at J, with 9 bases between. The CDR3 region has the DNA TGTGCCACCAGCAGAGATAGGGTTGCCTCCTACGAGCAGTACTTC. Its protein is CATSRDRVASYEQYF.

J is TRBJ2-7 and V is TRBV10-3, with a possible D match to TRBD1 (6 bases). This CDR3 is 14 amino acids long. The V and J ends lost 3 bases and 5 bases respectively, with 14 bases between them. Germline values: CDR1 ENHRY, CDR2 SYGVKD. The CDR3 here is CAISERGSRDEQYF. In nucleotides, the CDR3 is TGTGCCATCAGTGAAAGGGGGAGCCGGGACGAGCAGTACTTC.

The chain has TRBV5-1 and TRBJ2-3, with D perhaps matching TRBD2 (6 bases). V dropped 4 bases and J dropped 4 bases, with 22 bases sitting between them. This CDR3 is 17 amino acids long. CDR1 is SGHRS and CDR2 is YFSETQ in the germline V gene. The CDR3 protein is CASSPRSPGASADTQYF. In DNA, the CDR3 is TGCGCCAGCAGCCCCCGATCCCCGGGAGCCAGCGCAGATACGCAGTATTTT.

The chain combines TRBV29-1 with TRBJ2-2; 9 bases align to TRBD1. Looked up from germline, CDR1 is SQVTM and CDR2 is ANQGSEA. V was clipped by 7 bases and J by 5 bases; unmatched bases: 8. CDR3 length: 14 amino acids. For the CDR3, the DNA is TGCAGCGCCACACGGGACAGGGAAACCGGGGAGCTGTTTTTT. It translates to CSATRDRETGELFF.

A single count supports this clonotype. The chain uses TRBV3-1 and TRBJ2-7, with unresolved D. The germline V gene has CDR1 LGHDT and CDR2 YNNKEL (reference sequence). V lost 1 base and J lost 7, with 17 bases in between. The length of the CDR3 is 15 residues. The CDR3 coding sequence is TGTGCCAGCAGCCAAGGGTGGCAGAGGACCGGTGAGCAGTACTTC. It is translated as CASSQGWQRTGEQYF.

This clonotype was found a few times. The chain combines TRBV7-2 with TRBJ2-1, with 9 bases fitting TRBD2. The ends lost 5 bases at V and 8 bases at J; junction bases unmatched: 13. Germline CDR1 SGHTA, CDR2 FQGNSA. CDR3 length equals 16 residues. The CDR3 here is CASSQFSGTSSHEQFF. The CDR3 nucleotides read TGTGCCAGCAGCCAATTCTCCGGGACTAGCTCCCATGAGCAGTTCTTC.

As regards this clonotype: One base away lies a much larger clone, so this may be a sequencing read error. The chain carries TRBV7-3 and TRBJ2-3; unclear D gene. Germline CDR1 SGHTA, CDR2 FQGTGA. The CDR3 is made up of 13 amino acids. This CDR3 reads CTSSNPGLDTQYF. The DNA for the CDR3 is TGTACCAGCAGCAACCCCGGGCTGGATACGCAGTATTTT.

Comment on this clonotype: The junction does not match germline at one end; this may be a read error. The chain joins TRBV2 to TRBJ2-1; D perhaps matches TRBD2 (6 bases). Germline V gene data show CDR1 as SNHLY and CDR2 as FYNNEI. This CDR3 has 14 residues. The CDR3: CPSRATLAINEQFF. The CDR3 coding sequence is TGTCCCAGCAGGGCCACACTAGCAATCAATGAGCAGTTCTTC.

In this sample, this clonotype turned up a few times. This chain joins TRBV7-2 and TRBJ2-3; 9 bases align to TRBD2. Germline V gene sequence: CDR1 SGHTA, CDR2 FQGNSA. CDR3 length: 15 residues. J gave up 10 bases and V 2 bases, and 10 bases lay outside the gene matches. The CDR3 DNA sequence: TGTGCCAGCAGCTTAAGGTCTAGCGGGGCGAGCGCGCAGTATTTT. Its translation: CASSLRSSGASAQYF.

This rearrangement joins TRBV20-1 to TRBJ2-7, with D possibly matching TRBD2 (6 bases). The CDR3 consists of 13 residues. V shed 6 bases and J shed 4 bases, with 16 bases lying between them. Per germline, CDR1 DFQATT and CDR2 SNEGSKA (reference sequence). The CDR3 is CSASRDGGYEQYF. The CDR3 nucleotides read TGCAGTGCAAGTCGGGACGGGGGTTACGAGCAGTACTTC.

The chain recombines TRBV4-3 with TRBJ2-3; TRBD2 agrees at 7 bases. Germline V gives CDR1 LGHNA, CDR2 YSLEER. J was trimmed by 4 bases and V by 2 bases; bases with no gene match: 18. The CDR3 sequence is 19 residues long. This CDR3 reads CASSQKNSPTAGTADTQYF. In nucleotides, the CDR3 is TGCGCCAGCAGCCAAAAGAATTCCCCGACAGCGGGAACGGCAGATACGCAGTATTTT.

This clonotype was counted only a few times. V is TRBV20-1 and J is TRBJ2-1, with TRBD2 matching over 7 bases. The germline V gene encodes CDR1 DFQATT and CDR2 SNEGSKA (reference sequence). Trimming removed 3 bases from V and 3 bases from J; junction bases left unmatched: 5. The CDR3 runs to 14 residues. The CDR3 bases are TGCAGTGCTAGTCGGGCGGGGGTCTACAATGAGCAGTTCTTC. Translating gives CSASRAGVYNEQFF.